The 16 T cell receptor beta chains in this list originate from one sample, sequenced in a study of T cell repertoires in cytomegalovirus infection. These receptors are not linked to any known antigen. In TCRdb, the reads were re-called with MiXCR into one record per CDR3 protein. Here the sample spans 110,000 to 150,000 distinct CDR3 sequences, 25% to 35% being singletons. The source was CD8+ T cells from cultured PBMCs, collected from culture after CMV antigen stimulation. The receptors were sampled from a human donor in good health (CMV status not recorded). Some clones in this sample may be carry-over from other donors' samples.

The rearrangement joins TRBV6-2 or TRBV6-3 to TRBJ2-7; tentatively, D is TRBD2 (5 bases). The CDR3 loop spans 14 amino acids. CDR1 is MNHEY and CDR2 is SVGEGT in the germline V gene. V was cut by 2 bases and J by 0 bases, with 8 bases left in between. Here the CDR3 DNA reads TGTGCCAGCAGTTACGAGGGCGGCTCCTACGAGCAGTACTTC. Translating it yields CASSYEGGSYEQYF.

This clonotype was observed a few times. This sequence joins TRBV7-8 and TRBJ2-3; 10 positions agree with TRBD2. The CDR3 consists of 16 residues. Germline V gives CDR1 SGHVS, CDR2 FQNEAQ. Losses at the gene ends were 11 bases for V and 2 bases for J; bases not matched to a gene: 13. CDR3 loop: CAVDRVSGGFTDTQYF. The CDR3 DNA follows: TGTGCCGTGGACAGGGTTAGCGGGGGGTTCACAGATACGCAGTATTTT.

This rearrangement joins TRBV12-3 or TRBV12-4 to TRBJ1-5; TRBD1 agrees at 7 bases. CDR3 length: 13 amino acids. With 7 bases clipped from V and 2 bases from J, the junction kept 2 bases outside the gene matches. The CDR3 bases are TGTGCCAGCAACCAGGGGGGCAATCAGCCCCAGCATTTT. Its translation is CASNQGGNQPQHF.

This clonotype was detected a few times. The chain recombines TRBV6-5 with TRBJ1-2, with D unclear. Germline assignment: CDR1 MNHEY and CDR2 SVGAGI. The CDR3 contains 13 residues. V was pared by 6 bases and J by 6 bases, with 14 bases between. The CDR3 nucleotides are TGTGCCAGCAGGAATTCCCGAGCCCATGGCTACACCTTC. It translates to CASRNSRAHGYTF.

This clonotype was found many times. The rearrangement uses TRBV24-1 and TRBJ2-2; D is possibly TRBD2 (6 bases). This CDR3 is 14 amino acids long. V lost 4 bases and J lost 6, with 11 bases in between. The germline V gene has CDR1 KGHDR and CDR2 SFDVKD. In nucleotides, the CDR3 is TGTGCCACCAGTGACTCCCCGGGGGCCGGGGAGCTGTTTTTT. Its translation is CATSDSPGAGELFF.

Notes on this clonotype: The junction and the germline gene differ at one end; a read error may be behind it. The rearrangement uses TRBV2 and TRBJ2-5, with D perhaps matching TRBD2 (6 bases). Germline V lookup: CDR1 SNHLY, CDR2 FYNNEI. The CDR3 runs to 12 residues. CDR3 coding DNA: TGTGCCAGCAGTTTCGAGGAGGGCCCAAGGGACTTC. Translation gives CASSFEEGPRDF.

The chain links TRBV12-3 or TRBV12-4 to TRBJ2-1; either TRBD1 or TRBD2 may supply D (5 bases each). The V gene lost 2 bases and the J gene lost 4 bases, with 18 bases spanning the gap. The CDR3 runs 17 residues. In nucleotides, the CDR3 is TGTGCCAGCAGTTTACAGGCAGGGAGAAATTCTTACAATGAGCAGTTCTTC. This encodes CASSLQAGRNSYNEQFF.

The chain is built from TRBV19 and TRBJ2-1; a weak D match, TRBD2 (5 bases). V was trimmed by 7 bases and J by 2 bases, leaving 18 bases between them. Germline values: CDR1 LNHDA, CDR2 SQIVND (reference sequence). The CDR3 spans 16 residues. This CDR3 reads CASNTLGLATYNEQFF. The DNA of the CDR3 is TGTGCCAGTAACACTCTCGGGCTAGCTACCTACAATGAGCAGTTCTTC.

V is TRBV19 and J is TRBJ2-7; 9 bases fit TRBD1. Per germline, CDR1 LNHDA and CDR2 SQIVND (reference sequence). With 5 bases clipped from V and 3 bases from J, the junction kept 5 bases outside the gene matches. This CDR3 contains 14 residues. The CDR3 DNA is TGTGCCAGTAGTGGGTTGACAGGGGGCTACGAGCAGTACTTC. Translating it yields CASSGLTGGYEQYF.

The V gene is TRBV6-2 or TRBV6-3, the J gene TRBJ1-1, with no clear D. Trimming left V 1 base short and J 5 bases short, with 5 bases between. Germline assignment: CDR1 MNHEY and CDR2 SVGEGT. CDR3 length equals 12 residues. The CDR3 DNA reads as TGTGCCAGCAGTTACTTTAGTACTGAAGCTTTCTTT. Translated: CASSYFSTEAFF.

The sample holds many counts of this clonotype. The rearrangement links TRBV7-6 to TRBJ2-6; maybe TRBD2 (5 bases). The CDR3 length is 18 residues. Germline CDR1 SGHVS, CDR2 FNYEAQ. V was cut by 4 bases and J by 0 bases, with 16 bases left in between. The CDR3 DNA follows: TGTGCCAGCAGCTCGCGATTTGAGGGTCGCTCTGGGGCCAACGTCCTGACTTTC. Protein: CASSSRFEGRSGANVLTF.

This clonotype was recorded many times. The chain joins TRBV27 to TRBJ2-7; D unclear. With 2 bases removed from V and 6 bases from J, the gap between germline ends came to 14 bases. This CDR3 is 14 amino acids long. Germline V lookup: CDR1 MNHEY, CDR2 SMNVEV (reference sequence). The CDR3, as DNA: TGTGCCAGCAGTTTAGTCCCAGGTACCCTCGAGCAGTACTTC. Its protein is CASSLVPGTLEQYF.

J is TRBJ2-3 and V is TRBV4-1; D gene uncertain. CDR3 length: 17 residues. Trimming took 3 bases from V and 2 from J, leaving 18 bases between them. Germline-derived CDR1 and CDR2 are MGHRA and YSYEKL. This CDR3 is CASSHTVRPVDTDTQYF. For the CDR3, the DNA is TGCGCCAGCAGCCACACGGTCCGGCCGGTCGACACAGATACGCAGTATTTT.

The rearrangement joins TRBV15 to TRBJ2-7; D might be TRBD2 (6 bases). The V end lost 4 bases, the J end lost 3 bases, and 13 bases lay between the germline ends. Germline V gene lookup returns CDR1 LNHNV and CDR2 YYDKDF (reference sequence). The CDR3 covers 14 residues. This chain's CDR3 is CATSTFGGDYEQYF. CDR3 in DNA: TGTGCCACCAGCACCTTCGGAGGGGACTACGAGCAGTACTTC.

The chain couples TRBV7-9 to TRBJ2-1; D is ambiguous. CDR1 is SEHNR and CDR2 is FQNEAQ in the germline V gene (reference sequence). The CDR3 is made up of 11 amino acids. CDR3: CAMAGNYEQFF. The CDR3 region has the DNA TGTGCAATGGCTGGTAACTATGAGCAGTTCTTC.

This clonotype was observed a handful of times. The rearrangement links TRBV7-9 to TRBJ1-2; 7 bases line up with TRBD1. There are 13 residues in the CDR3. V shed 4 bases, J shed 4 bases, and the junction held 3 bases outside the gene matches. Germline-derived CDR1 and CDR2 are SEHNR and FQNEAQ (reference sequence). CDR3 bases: TGTGCCAGCAGCTCGACAGGGCGCTATGGCTACACCTTC. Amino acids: CASSSTGRYGYTF.